This paragraph covers one T cell receptor (beta chain) sequence. The specificity of this receptor is unknown. Base-call qualities are not available, and no considerably larger clone is one nucleotide away. Using the deep immunoSEQ assay, multiplex PCR amplified TCR CDR3 regions from genomic DNA. Extracted genomic DNA from each cell subset was distributed evenly across all wells of several immunoSEQ 96-well plates, and each plate was treated as a replicate. For sorted subsets, roughly 200 ng genomic DNA, equal to 30,000 to 35,000 T cell genomes, was loaded into each replicate PCR. Purified libraries were quantified with a Qubit 3.0 fluorometer, sized on a Bioanalyzer 2100, and re-quantified with the KAPA Library Quantification kit. Every immunoSEQ 96-well plate was sequenced on a separate single-read 150-cycle Illumina NextSeq 550 flow cell. Regarding the original processing steps: Because only junctional sequences without quality scores were contained in the immunoSEQ output, filtering matching that applied to full-length reads could not be performed. To assign V/J genes and CDR3, sequences were annotated against IMGT germline references using PyIR, a Python wrapper for IgBLAST v1.9. Reads with weak V/J assignments (E-value above 1e-6), missing CDR3, stop codons, out-of-frame junctions, or ambiguous translated residues were removed. V3J clonotypes were defined by identical inferred V gene, J gene, and CDR3 amino acid sequence. Percentage overlap between repertoires was computed as shared unique clonotypes divided by the size of the smaller repertoire. Repertoire richness was assessed with RTK rarefaction, the Chao1 estimator, and Recon v2.1 estimates of unobserved clonotypes. OLGA was used to compute generation probabilities for all TCRbeta clonotypes that the gDNA method yielded from a handful of donors. TCRdb took over this immuneACCESS table, retaining in-frame rearrangements with V and J assigned. Such tables are incomplete; in checked studies, under half of the missing clones stem from an unresolved V gene, and the remainder is unexplained. From that table come the V and J calls and clone size; the DNA was used to work out D and trimming. The sample profile shows fewer than 2.5 million clones; approximately 94% of them were found once. The ten largest clones add up to approximately 0.35% of the sample.

These data originate in a study of shared clonotypes between healthy human individuals (dated by TCRdb to the early 2020s). About the investigation overall: A couple of women and a few men aged 18 to 49 years were included in the cohort. To estimate repertoire size and how much clonotypes are shared between individuals, the study performed deep sequencing of blood TCR repertoires from roughly five healthy adults. Each donor's leukapheresis produced roughly between roughly 0.85 and 10 billion PBMCs. Per donor, three plates each were used for CD4 naive and CD4 memory, two for CD8 naive, and one for CD8 memory. Libraries were prepared and TCR repertoires were sequenced by different laboratories using diverse techniques, in order to increase sequencing depth and limit assay-specific biases.

From the cysteine through the phenylalanine, the CDR3 covers 13 amino acids. Only the CDR3 DNA stays, 39 bases, in frame from base 1. Looking up the germline V gene yields CDR1 MDHEN and CDR2 SYDVKM. Trimming at the junction amounts to 7 bases on V and 4 bases on J, and the germline ends lie 13 bases apart. The donors were healthy, HIV-negative adults with no recently reported acute infections or vaccinations. Only Caucasian adults living in Nashville, Tennessee, USA were represented among the donors. Magnetic negative selection was used to enrich CD4+ T cells, after which naive cells were positively selected on CD45RA and the negative fraction became the memory subset. Blood was collected by leukapheresis, and PBMCs were isolated by Ficoll-Histopaque density gradient centrifugation and then cryopreserved in liquid nitrogen vapor phase. Analytical flow cytometry was used to check the purity and quantity of every magnetically sorted T cell population. Each sorted fraction had its genomic DNA isolated and then quantified by UV absorbance on a Nanodrop 2000c.

Here is what the overall study found, with its caveats: Incomplete sequencing was indicated by rarefaction of sorted-subset datasets, despite the large sequencing depth. Sampling was restricted to blood, and TCR repertoires in tissues likely differ from the TCR repertoires found in blood. Based on pairwise subsampling, the degree of clonotype sharing among donors was expected to be affected by sequencing depth. When a few donors were compared, the shared fraction of clonotypes was about 5.2% for naive CD4, more than 3% for naive CD8, more than 2% for memory CD4, and roughly 0.4% for memory CD8. Clonotypes shared by all four sorted-subset donors showed higher generation probabilities than non-shared clonotypes. Naive subsets generally had larger estimated clonotype richness than memory subsets. The small number of donors limited the genetic and exposure-history diversity represented.

The sequenced sample was naive CD4+ T cells from PBMCs. Taken with the paper, the label for cell subset or site translates to: CD45RA+ positively selected. This sequence originates from a man between 18 and 35 years old in good health. Some clones in this sample may be carry-over from other donors' samples. The sequence links TRBV28 to TRBJ1-1; confidence is insufficient to name the D gene. This receptor has the CDR3 CASTLPGGTEAFF. The base sequence is TGTGCCAGCACTCTTCCGGGCGGCACTGAAGCTTTCTTT.